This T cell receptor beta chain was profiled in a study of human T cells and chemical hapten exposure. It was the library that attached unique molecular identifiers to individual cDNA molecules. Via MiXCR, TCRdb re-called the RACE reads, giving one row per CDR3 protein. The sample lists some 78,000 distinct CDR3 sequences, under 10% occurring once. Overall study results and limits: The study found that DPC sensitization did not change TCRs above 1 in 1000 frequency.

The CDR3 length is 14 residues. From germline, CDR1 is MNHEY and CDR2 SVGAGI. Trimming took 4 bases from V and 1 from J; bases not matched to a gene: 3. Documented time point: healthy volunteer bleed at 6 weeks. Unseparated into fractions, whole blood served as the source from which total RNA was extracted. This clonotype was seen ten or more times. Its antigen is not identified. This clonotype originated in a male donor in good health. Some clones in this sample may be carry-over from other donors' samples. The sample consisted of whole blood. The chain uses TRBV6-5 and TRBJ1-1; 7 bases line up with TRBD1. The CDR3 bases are TGTGCCAGCAGTTCCGACAGGGAGAACACTGAAGCTTTCTTT. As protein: CASSSDRENTEAFF.